These 22 T cell receptor beta chains came from one sample sequenced in a study of cytomegalovirus exposure and HLA in healthy donors. Amplification used 60 Vbeta primers and 13 Jbeta primers. TCRdb keeps only in-frame clones here, not all; method: immunoSEQ multiplex PCR. The sample has 90,000 to 150,000 clones; approximately 80% are singletons. Source material: PBMCs. These receptor sequences come from a woman between 40 and 55 years old in good health and CMV-seronegative.

The rearrangement uses TRBV11-2 and TRBJ2-3; D gene ambiguous. This CDR3 has 14 residues. In germline, CDR1 is SGHAT, CDR2 FQNNGV. Trimming took off 5 bases at V and 0 bases at J, with 9 bases between the two ends. The CDR3 DNA sequence: TGTGCCAGCAGCGCCTATTTTAGCACAGATACGCAGTATTTT. Encoded protein: CASSAYFSTDTQYF.

CDR3 nucleotide sequence: TGTGCCAGCAGCTTAGGAGGACTAGAATCCTACAATGAGCAGTTCTTC. This codes for CASSLGGLESYNEQFF. The genes are TRBV5-4 and TRBJ2-1, with 7 bases aligning to TRBD2. The CDR3 has 16 amino acids. Germline CDR1 is SGHNT and CDR2 is YYREEE (reference sequence). V shed 2 bases, J shed 1 base, and the junction held 6 bases outside the gene matches.

This sequence joins TRBV11-2 and TRBJ2-5; D is unresolved. Trimming removed 7 bases at V and 9 bases at J, with 21 bases between. The germline CDR1 and CDR2 sequences are SGHAT and FQNNGV. This CDR3 spans 14 amino acids. DNA for the CDR3: TGTGCCAGCACCTCCCTCGCGGCAGTTGTGTCCCAGTACTTC. The encoded protein is CASTSLAAVVSQYF.

This clone was seen only once. The chain recombines TRBV19 with TRBJ2-6; D possibly corresponds to TRBD2 (6 bases). V lost 4 bases, J lost 2 bases, and 15 bases lay in between. This CDR3 region has 17 residues. CDR1 and CDR2 from the germline V gene are LNHDA and SQIVND (reference sequence). CDR3 amino acids: CASSRDSLRPGANVLTF. In DNA form, the CDR3 reads TGTGCCAGTAGTAGGGACTCTCTCCGCCCTGGGGCCAACGTCCTGACTTTC. Supplemented by reference TRBV19 and TRBJ2-6, the full variable domain reads DGGITQSPKYLFRKEGQNVTLSCEQNLNHDAMYWYRQDPGQGLRLIYYSQIVNDFQKGDIAEGYSVSREKKESFPLTVTSAQKNPTAFYLCASSRDSLRPGANVLTFGAGSRLTVL.

This sequence joins TRBV7-3 and TRBJ2-2; TRBD1 aligns across 8 bases. Looked up from germline, CDR1 is SGHTA and CDR2 is FQGTGA. The CDR3 has 16 residues. The junction had 8 bases not matched to a gene; V was cut back by 6 bases and J by 2 bases. The CDR3: CASRKDGTGNTGELFF. The CDR3 DNA is TGTGCCAGCAGGAAAGACGGGACAGGAAACACCGGGGAGCTGTTTTTT. Using reference TRBV7-3 and TRBJ2-2 for the parts outside the CDR3, the full variable domain is GAGVSQTPSNKVTEKGKYVELRCDPISGHTALYWYRQSLGQGPEFLIYFQGTGAADDSGLPNDRFFAVRPEGSVSTLKIQRTERGDSAVYLCASRKDGTGNTGELFFGEGSRLTVL.

This clone was observed a handful of times. The rearrangement links TRBV6-5 to TRBJ1-3; D perhaps matches TRBD1 (5 bases). The CDR3 is 14 amino acids. The V end was cut by 4 bases, the J end by 0 bases, with 7 bases between. In germline, CDR1 is MNHEY, CDR2 SVGAGI. DNA of the CDR3: TGTGCCAGCAGTTTCGACAGCTCTGGAAACACCATATATTTT. This encodes CASSFDSSGNTIYF.

The chain has TRBV11-2 and TRBJ2-7; 8 positions match TRBD1. Trimming cost V 1 base and J 2 bases; bases outside gene matches: 7. The CDR3 runs to 16 residues. CDR1 and CDR2 from the germline V gene are SGHAT and FQNNGV. The CDR3 spells CASSLGQGKITYEQYF. Here the CDR3 DNA reads TGTGCCAGCAGCTTAGGACAGGGGAAAATCACCTACGAGCAGTACTTC.

This clone was detected ten times or more. The chain carries TRBV6-1 and TRBJ2-7; TRBD1 matches 7 bases. The CDR3 consists of 14 residues. J lost 2 bases, V lost 5 bases, and 6 bases had no gene match. Germline CDR1 reads MNHNS; CDR2 reads SASEGT. The CDR3 DNA follows: TGTGCCAGCAGTTATGGACAGGCGGCCTACGAGCAGTACTTC. It specifies CASSYGQAAYEQYF.

The gene calls are TRBV5-1 and TRBJ1-1; tentatively, D is TRBD1 (6 bases). Looked up from germline, CDR1 is SGHRS and CDR2 is YFSETQ. CDR3 length: 12 residues. V was trimmed by 2 bases and J by 7 bases, leaving 9 bases between them. This chain's CDR3 is CASSLGGREAFF. The CDR3 DNA reads as TGCGCCAGCAGCTTAGGGGGTCGTGAAGCTTTCTTT.

This clone appeared a single time. The genes are TRBV14 and TRBJ2-7; D may be TRBD1 (6 bases). CDR1 is SGHDN and CDR2 is FVKESK in the germline V gene. The CDR3 contains 17 residues. V was trimmed by 5 bases and J by 6 bases, leaving 26 bases between them. DNA for the CDR3: TGTGCCAGCAGCTCGAGGGGCAGGGGCGATTTCCTCCTCGAGCAGTACTTC. Translated: CASSSRGRGDFLLEQYF.

This sequence joins TRBV6-1 and TRBJ1-1; D ambiguous. The germline CDR1 and CDR2 sequences are MNHNS and SASEGT. The V and J ends lost 7 bases and 1 base respectively, with 13 bases between them. The CDR3 covers 14 residues. The CDR3 is CASTTFSGNTEAFF. CDR3 in DNA: TGTGCCAGCACGACCTTTAGCGGGAACACTGAAGCTTTCTTT.

About this clone: A read error may produce the germline difference seen at one junction end. The V call is TRBV9, the J call TRBJ2-3; the match to TRBD2 covers 10 bases. This CDR3 contains 14 residues. Per germline, CDR1 SGDLS and CDR2 YYNGEE. CDR3 region: CASSASGSIDTQYF. The CDR3 DNA sequence: TGTGCCAGCAGTGCTAGCGGGAGCATAGATACGCAGTATTTT. Variable domain in full (rest from reference TRBV9 and TRBJ2-3): DSGVTQTPKHLITATGQRVTLRCSPRSGDLSVYWYQQSLDQGLQFLIQYYNGEERAKGNILERFSAQQFPDLHSELNLSSLELGDSALYFCASSASGSIDTQYFGPGTRLTVL.

The J gene is TRBJ1-2, the V gene TRBV7-2, with a possible D match to TRBD1 (5 bases). Per the germline V gene, CDR1 is SGHTA and CDR2 is FQGNSA. The CDR3 length is 13 residues. V dropped 0 bases and J dropped 8 bases, with 10 bases sitting between them. The CDR3 sequence is CASSLAPTGGYTF. The CDR3 DNA is TGTGCCAGCAGCTTAGCTCCCACAGGAGGCTACACCTTC. The full variable domain, rest sourced from reference TRBV7-2 and TRBJ1-2, is GAGVSQSPSNKVTEKGKDVELRCDPISGHTALYWYRQSLGQGLEFLIYFQGNSAPDKSGLPSDRFSAERTGGSVSTLTIQRTQQEDSAVYLCASSLAPTGGYTFGSGTRLTVV.

As concerns this clone: The sample has other DNA sequences that encode this CDR3 too. The chain has TRBV5-1 and TRBJ2-3; 13 nucleotides agree with TRBD2. In germline, CDR1 is SGHRS, CDR2 YFSETQ. Trimming cost V 2 bases and J 1 base; bases outside gene matches: 1. There are 16 residues in the CDR3. The CDR3 DNA reads TGCGCCAGCAGCTTACTAGCGGGAGGGGGCACAGATACGCAGTATTTT. Translation gives CASSLLAGGGTDTQYF.

The rearrangement links TRBV5-1 to TRBJ1-5; 7 positions match TRBD1. The V and J ends lost 4 bases and 5 bases, in that order; junction bases with no gene match: 9. This CDR3 is built from 15 residues. Germline lookup yields CDR1 SGHRS and CDR2 YFSETQ. The CDR3 protein is CASSPTGSSYQPQHF. CDR3 coding DNA: TGCGCCAGCAGCCCGACAGGGTCCTCCTATCAGCCCCAGCATTTT. The full variable domain, rest sourced from reference TRBV5-1 and TRBJ1-5, is KAGVTQTPRYLIKTRGQQVTLSCSPISGHRSVSWYQQTPGQGLQFLFEYFSETQRNKGNFPGRFSGRQFSNSRSEMNVSTLELGDSALYLCASSPTGSSYQPQHFGDGTRLSIL.

The CDR3 sequence is CASSPRRAGFVSGELFF. DNA of the CDR3: TGTGCCAGCAGCCCTCGTCGGGCAGGGTTTGTTTCCGGGGAGCTGTTTTTT. The chain joins TRBV7-2 to TRBJ2-2, with D possibly matching TRBD1 (5 bases). From germline, CDR1 is SGHTA and CDR2 FQGNSA. The CDR3 runs to 17 residues. Trimming left V 5 bases short and J 6 bases short, with 22 bases between.

This clone came up a few times. The rearrangement joins TRBV4-1 to TRBJ1-1; the match to TRBD1 covers 11 bases. CDR1 is MGHRA and CDR2 is YSYEKL in the germline V gene. CDR3 length: 14 residues. The J segment lost 1 base and the V segment lost 6 bases, leaving 1 base of the junction unmatched. CDR3: CASSGQGANTEAFF. The CDR3 DNA follows: TGCGCCAGCAGTGGACAGGGGGCGAACACTGAAGCTTTCTTT.

The V call is TRBV7-9, the J call TRBJ2-7; the match to TRBD1 covers 8 bases. CDR1 and CDR2 from the germline V gene are SEHNR and FQNEAQ (reference sequence). The CDR3 is made up of 16 amino acids. Trimming cost V 5 bases and J 6 bases; bases outside gene matches: 15. This CDR3 reads CASSPRGPSLFLEQYF. The DNA of the CDR3 is TGTGCCAGCAGCCCCAGGGGGCCTTCGTTATTTCTCGAGCAGTACTTC.

This chain joins TRBV2 and TRBJ1-5, with 7 positions matching TRBD1. Trimming took 4 bases from V and 4 from J; bases not matched to a gene: 7. Germline V gives CDR1 SNHLY, CDR2 FYNNEI. The CDR3 totals 15 residues. For the CDR3, the DNA is TGTGCCAGCAGTGGTGGGGGACAGATAAATCAGCCCCAGCATTTT. The encoded protein is CASSGGGQINQPQHF.

The gene calls are TRBV6-5 and TRBJ1-1; unclear D gene. V dropped 5 bases and J dropped 4 bases, with 17 bases sitting between them. CDR3 length: 15 residues. Germline CDR1 reads MNHEY; CDR2 reads SVGAGI. The CDR3 here is CASSPPAPAGTEAFF. In DNA, the CDR3 is TGTGCCAGCAGTCCCCCGGCCCCGGCGGGCACTGAAGCTTTCTTT.

V gene TRBV11-2 combines with J gene TRBJ2-3; 10 bases match TRBD2. The junction had 9 bases not matched to a gene; V was cut back by 4 bases and J by 5 bases. This CDR3 has 16 residues. The germline V gene encodes CDR1 SGHAT and CDR2 FQNNGV. The CDR3 protein is CASSSNSGGIRDTQYF. In nucleotides, the CDR3 is TGTGCCAGCAGCTCAAATAGCGGGGGGATAAGAGATACGCAGTATTTT. Together with reference TRBV11-2 and TRBJ2-3, the CDR3 gives the full variable domain: EAGVAQSPRYKIIEKRQSVAFWCNPISGHATLYWYQQILGQGPKLLIQFQNNGVVDDSQLPKDRFSAERLKGVDSTLKIQPAKLEDSAVYLCASSSNSGGIRDTQYFGPGTRLTVL.

V usage is TRBV19 and J usage is TRBJ1-5, with D possibly TRBD1 on 6 matching bases. The CDR3 is 17 residues long. Trimming took 8 bases from V and 0 from J, leaving 20 bases between them. Germline V gives CDR1 LNHDA, CDR2 SQIVND (reference sequence). The CDR3 sequence: CASYSTTGRGSNQPQHF. The CDR3 nucleotides are TGTGCCAGTTATTCAACCACAGGGAGAGGTAGCAATCAGCCCCAGCATTTT.